This T cell receptor (beta chain) derives from a study of cytomegalovirus exposure and HLA in healthy donors. The study's findings and limits: Certain indistinguishable V segments, among them TRBV6-2 and TRBV6-3, were excluded. A missense variant in DCLRE1C was later tied to TCR beta V- and J-gene trimming. Analyses of presence and absence presupposed an approximately uniform sequencing depth across donors.

The PCR used 60 Vbeta and 13 Jbeta primers. Method: immunoSEQ multiplex PCR; TCRdb's copy keeps in-frame clones and lacks some. The table shows some 240,000 clones, with nearly 95% occurring only once. About this clone: What it recognizes is unknown.

The CDR3 covers 14 residues. Germline lookup yields CDR1 SEHNR and CDR2 FQNEAQ (reference sequence). V was clipped by 3 bases and J by 2 bases, with 8 bases between them. The rearrangement joins TRBV7-9 to TRBJ2-1; the D gene is possibly TRBD2 (6 bases). The sequencing input was PBMCs. The receptor was derived from a girl aged 2-10 years in good health and CMV-seronegative. The CDR3 sequence: CASSLEGTYNEQFF. The CDR3 DNA reads as TGTGCCAGCAGCTTGGAGGGGACCTACAATGAGCAGTTCTTC. Drawing the rest from reference TRBV7-9 and TRBJ2-1, the complete variable domain is DTGVSQNPRHKITKRGQNVTFRCDPISEHNRLYWYRQTLGQGPEFLTYFQNEAQLEKSRLLSDRFSAERPKGSFSTLEIQRTEQGDSAMYLCASSLEGTYNEQFFGPGTRLTVL.